This record covers a single T cell receptor beta chain. This sample is drawn from a study of human T cells and chemical hapten exposure. The V gene lost 3 bases and the J gene lost 4 bases, with 9 bases spanning the gap. CDR1 is SGHTA and CDR2 is FQGTGA in the germline V gene. The CDR3 has 13 amino acids. TCRdb re-called the RACE reads through MiXCR, storing one row per CDR3 protein. The sample has more than 70,000 distinct CDR3 sequences, roughly 8% seen once. Specified time point: healthy volunteer bleed at 2 weeks. Extraction yielded total RNA from whole blood (unfractionated). The chain uses TRBV7-3 and TRBJ1-2, with D unclear. The sequenced sample consisted of whole blood. The sequence was collected from a female donor in good health. Some clones in this sample may be carry-over from other donors' samples. CDR3 loop: CASSFGNAYGYTF. The DNA for the CDR3 is TGTGCCAGCAGCTTCGGGAACGCCTATGGCTACACCTTC.